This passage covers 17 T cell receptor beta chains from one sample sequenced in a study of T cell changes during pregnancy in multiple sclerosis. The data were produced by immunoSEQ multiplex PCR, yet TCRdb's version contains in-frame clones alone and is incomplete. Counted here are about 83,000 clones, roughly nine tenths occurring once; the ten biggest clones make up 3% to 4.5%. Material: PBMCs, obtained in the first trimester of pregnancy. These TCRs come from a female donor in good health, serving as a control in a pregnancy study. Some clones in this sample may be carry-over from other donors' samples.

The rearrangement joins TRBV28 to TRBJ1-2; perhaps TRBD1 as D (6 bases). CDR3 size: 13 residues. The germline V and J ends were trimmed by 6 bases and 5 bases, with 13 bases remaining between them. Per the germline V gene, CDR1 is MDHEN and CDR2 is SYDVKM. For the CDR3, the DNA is TGTGCCAGCAGAACCGGGACATATTATGGCTACACCTTC. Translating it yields CASRTGTYYGYTF.

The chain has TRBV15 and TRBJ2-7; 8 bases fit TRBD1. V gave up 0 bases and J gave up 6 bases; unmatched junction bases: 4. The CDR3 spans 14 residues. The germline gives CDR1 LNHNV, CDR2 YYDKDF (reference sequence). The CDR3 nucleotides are TGTGCCACCAGCAGAGACAGGGGGCCCCCCGAGCAGTACTTC. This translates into CATSRDRGPPEQYF.

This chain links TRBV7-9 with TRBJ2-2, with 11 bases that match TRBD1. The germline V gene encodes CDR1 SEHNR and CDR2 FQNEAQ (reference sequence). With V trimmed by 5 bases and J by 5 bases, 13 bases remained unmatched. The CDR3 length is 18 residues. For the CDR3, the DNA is TGTGCCAGCAGCGGGGTGAGGACAGGGGGCTTTCGAACCGGGGAGCTGTTTTTT. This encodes CASSGVRTGGFRTGELFF. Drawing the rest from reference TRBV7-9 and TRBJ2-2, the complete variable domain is DTGVSQNPRHKITKRGQNVTFRCDPISEHNRLYWYRQTLGQGPEFLTYFQNEAQLEKSRLLSDRFSAERPKGSFSTLEIQRTEQGDSAMYLCASSGVRTGGFRTGELFFGEGSRLTVL.

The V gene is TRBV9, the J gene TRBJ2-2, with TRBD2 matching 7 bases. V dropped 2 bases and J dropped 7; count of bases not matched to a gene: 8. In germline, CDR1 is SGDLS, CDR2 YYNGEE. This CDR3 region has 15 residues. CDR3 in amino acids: CASSVGGGVSGELFF. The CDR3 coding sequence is TGTGCCAGCAGCGTTGGGGGAGGGGTTAGCGGGGAGCTGTTTTTT. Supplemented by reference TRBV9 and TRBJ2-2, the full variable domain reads DSGVTQTPKHLITATGQRVTLRCSPRSGDLSVYWYQQSLDQGLQFLIQYYNGEERAKGNILERFSAQQFPDLHSELNLSSLELGDSALYFCASSVGGGVSGELFFGEGSRLTVL.

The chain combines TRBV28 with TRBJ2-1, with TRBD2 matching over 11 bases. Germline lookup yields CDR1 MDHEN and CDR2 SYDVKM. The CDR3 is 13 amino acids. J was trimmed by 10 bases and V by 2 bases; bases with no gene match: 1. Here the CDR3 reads CASSLLAGGEQFF. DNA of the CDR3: TGTGCCAGCAGTTTACTAGCGGGAGGAGAGCAGTTCTTC.

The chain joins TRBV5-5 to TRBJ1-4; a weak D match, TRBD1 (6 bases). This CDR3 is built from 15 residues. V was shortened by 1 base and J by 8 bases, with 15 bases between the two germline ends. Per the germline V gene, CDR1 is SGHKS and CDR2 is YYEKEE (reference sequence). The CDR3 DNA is TGTGCCAGCAGCTTGTGGGGGCGCATTGAGGAAAAACTGTTTTTT. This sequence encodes CASSLWGRIEEKLFF.

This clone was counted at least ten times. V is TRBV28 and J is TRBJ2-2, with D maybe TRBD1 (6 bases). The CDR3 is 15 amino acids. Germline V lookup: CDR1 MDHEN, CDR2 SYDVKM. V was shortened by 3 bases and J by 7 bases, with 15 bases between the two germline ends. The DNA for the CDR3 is TGTGCCAGCAGTTTGGCTGGGGGCGAGAGCGGGGAGCTGTTTTTT. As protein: CASSLAGGESGELFF.

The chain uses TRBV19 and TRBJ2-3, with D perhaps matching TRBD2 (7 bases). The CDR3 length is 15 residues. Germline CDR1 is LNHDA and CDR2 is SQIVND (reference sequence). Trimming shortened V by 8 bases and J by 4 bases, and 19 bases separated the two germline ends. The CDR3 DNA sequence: TGTGCCAGTCGTGGGGGGGCGAGTATCGCAGATACGCAGTATTTT. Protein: CASRGGASIADTQYF.

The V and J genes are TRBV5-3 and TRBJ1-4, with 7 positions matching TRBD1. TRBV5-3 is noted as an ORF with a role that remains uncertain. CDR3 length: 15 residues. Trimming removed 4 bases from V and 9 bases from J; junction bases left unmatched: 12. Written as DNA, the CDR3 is TGTGCCAGAAGCCGACTAAAAGACAGGGAGAAAAAACTGTTTTTT. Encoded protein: CARSRLKDREKKLFF.

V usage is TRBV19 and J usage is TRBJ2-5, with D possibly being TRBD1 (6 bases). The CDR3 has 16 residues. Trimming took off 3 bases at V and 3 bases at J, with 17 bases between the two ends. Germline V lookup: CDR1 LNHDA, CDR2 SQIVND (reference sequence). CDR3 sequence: CASSMSDSGGEETQYF. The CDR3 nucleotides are TGTGCCAGTAGTATGTCGGACAGTGGGGGAGAAGAGACCCAGTACTTC.

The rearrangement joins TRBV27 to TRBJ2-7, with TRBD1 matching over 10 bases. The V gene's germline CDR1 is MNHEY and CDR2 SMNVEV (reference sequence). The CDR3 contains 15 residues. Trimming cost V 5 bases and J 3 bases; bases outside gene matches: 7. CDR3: CASSPRTGGFYEQYF. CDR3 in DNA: TGTGCCAGCAGTCCAAGGACAGGGGGTTTCTACGAGCAGTACTTC.

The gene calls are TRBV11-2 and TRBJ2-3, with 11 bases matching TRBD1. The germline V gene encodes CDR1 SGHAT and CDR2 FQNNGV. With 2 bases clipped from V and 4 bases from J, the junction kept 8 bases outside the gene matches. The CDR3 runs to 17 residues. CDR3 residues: CASSLFIVGQGADTQYF. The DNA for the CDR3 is TGTGCCAGCAGCTTATTCATCGTGGGACAGGGGGCAGATACGCAGTATTTT.

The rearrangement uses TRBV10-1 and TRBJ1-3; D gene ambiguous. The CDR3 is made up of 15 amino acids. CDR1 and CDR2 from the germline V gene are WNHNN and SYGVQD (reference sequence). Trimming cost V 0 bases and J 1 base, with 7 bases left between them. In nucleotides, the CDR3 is TGCGCCAGCAGTGAGTCTGGAGGGTCTGGAAACACCATATATTTT. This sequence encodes CASSESGGSGNTIYF.

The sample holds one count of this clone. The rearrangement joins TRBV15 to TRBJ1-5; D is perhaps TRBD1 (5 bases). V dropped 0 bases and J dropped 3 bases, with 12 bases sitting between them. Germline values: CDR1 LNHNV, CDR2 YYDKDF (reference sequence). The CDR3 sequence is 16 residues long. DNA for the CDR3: TGTGCCACCAGCAGAGATCAGCGGGGCCTCAATCAGCCCCAGCATTTT. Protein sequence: CATSRDQRGLNQPQHF. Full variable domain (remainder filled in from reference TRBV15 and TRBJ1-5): DAMVIQNPRYQVTQFGKPVTLSCSQTLNHNVMYWYQQKSSQAPKLLFHYYDKDFNNEADTPDNFQSRRPNTSFCFLDIRSPGLGDTAMYLCATSRDQRGLNQPQHFGDGTRLSIL.

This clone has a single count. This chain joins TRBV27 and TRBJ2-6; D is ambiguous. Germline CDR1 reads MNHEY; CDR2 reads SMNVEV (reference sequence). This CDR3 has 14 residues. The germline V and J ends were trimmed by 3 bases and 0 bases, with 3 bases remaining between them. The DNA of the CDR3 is TGTGCCAGCAGTTTCAACTCTGGGGCCAACGTCCTGACTTTC. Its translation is CASSFNSGANVLTF.

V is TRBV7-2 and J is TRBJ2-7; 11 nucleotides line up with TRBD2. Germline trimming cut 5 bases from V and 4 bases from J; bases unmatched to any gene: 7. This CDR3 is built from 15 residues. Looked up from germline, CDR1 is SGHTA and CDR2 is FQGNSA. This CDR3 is CASSPGTSGLYEQYF. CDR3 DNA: TGTGCCAGCAGCCCCGGGACTAGCGGCTTGTACGAGCAGTACTTC.

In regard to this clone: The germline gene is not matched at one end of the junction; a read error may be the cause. The CDR3 sequence is CASTLRPSGMGTEAFF. Written as DNA, the CDR3 is TGTGCCAGCACCTTGAGGCCATCAGGGATGGGCACTGAAGCTTTCTTT. V usage is TRBV5-6 and J usage is TRBJ1-1; weak D call: TRBD1 (5 bases). Looked up from germline, CDR1 is SGHDT and CDR2 is YYEEEE. The CDR3 is 16 amino acids.